This T cell receptor (beta chain) was recovered during a study of a mutant IDH1 vaccine in newly diagnosed glioma. At the level of the study: Patients received eight vaccinations in weeks 1, 3, 5, 7, 11, 15, 19, 23. Vaccinations were initiated 4-6 weeks following radiotherapy alone, or were given together with temozolomide cycles. Among treated patients, 62.5% were male and roughly 38% female, and mean age was about 41 years.

The trim removed 6 bases at V and 8 bases at J, leaving 12 bases unmatched. CDR1 is MNHEY and CDR2 is SVGAGI in the germline V gene. This CDR3 has 15 amino acids. As for time point: week 11, during vaccination. Each dose of the vaccine consisted of 300 ug of mutant IDH1 20-mer peptide, with topical imiquimod. New WHO grade 3 or 4 astrocytomas that were IDH1-mutant and ATRX-lost occurred in the donors. A word on this clone: Antigen: not known.

Libraries were prepared by immunoSEQ multiplex PCR; TCRdb keeps only in-frame clonotypes and omits some of them. The table lists about 130,000 clones, around 80% of them singletons, with 5.5% in the top ten. Material: PBMCs, obtained from a glioma patient whose treatment included an IDH1 peptide vaccine. The receptor comes from a man in his forties or fifties with glioma. This chain links TRBV6-5 with TRBJ2-1, with 8 positions matching TRBD1. In nucleotides, the CDR3 is TGTGCCAGCAGGCTCTTCGGGACAGGCTTGGATGAGCAGTTCTTC. It is translated as CASRLFGTGLDEQFF.